These 26 T cell receptor beta chains originate from one sample sequenced in a study of Graves' ophthalmopathy and Graves' hyperthyroidism. The TCR beta CDR3 regions underwent amplification from RNA transcripts. Second-round multiplex PCR came after first-round RT-PCR with HTBI primers. A single record per CDR3 protein comes from TCRdb applying MiXCR to the multiplex PCR reads. The sample lists 500,000 to 700,000 distinct CDR3 sequences, about 20% occurring once. Sample: peripheral blood. These receptors originate from a woman between 18 and 29 years old with stable Graves' hyperthyroidism. Some clones in this sample may be carry-over from other donors' samples.

The sample holds a few counts of this clonotype. This sequence joins TRBV27 and TRBJ2-5; D is uncertain. This CDR3 has 15 residues. V was clipped by 4 bases and J by 5 bases, with 17 bases between them. In germline, CDR1 is MNHEY, CDR2 SMNVEV (reference sequence). CDR3 sequence: CASSSTMQIRETQYF. CDR3 nucleotide sequence: TGTGCCAGCAGTTCAACTATGCAAATTCGGGAGACCCAGTACTTC.

The chain uses TRBV6-1 and TRBJ2-7; 7 bases match TRBD2. Germline values: CDR1 MNHNS, CDR2 SASEGT. The CDR3 length is 16 residues. V gave up 2 bases and J gave up 7 bases; unmatched junction bases: 14. The CDR3 DNA is TGTGCCAGCAGTGAATCCCCTACGGGGGGATATTATGAGCAGTACTTC. It is translated as CASSESPTGGYYEQYF.

This rearrangement joins TRBV5-1 to TRBJ1-2; TRBD1 agrees at 12 bases. This CDR3 is built from 21 residues. V lost 0 bases to trimming and J lost 4 bases; unmatched junction nucleotides: 19. The V gene's germline CDR1 is SGHRS and CDR2 YFSETQ. The CDR3 nucleotides are TGCGCCAGCAGCTTGGGCGTCGGTGGTTGGGACAGGGGGCGTTTTGGCTATGGCTACACCTTC. Translating it yields CASSLGVGGWDRGRFGYGYTF.

The chain joins TRBV6-5 to TRBJ2-7; 10 positions agree with TRBD2. This CDR3 has 17 amino acids. CDR1 and CDR2 (germline): MNHEY, SVGAGI. After removal of 4 bases from V and 2 bases from J, the junction contained 11 bases not matched to a gene. CDR3 in amino acids: CASSSRLAGEAAYEQYF. The CDR3 DNA reads TGTGCCAGCAGTTCAAGGCTAGCGGGGGAAGCAGCCTACGAGCAGTACTTC.

This clonotype was detected only once. The chain links TRBV28 to TRBJ1-2, with D maybe TRBD1 (5 bases). The germline V gene has CDR1 MDHEN and CDR2 SYDVKM. This CDR3 spans 14 amino acids. Trimming removed 7 bases at V and 5 bases at J, with 17 bases between. CDR3 sequence reads: CASTDLGPLYGYTF. In DNA form, the CDR3 reads TGTGCCAGCACCGACCTGGGACCGCTATATGGCTACACCTTC.

This clonotype was seen ten or more times. The chain employs TRBV6-1 and TRBJ2-7; D not certain. This CDR3 is built from 12 residues. V was clipped by 0 bases and J by 3 bases, with 3 bases between them. The germline V gene encodes CDR1 MNHNS and CDR2 SASEGT. This chain's CDR3 is CASSEAGYEQYF. The CDR3 region has the DNA TGTGCCAGCAGTGAAGCGGGCTACGAGCAGTACTTC.

This clonotype was seen ten or more times. This sequence joins TRBV13 and TRBJ2-5; 9 bases fit TRBD2. CDR1 and CDR2 from the germline V gene are PRHDT and FYEKMQ (reference sequence). The CDR3 has 14 residues. Trimming removed 5 bases from V and 5 bases from J; junction bases left unmatched: 6. CDR3 bases: TGTGCCAGCAGCCTGCGGGAGGGCCGGGAGACCCAGTACTTC. Amino acids: CASSLREGRETQYF.

This clonotype was counted at least ten times. This chain links TRBV6-5 with TRBJ2-5, with D perhaps TRBD1 (6 bases). This CDR3 spans 15 amino acids. The germline V and J ends were trimmed by 5 bases and 4 bases, with 17 bases remaining between them. CDR1 is MNHEY, CDR2 SVGAGI, per germline. The CDR3 region is CASSRQETIGETQYF. CDR3 nucleotide sequence: TGTGCCAGCAGTCGACAGGAAACTATCGGAGAGACCCAGTACTTC.

This clonotype was seen ten or more times. The chain carries TRBV28 and TRBJ2-5; possible D gene TRBD1, 6 bases. Trimming shortened V by 7 bases and J by 5 bases, and 14 bases separated the two germline ends. Germline-derived CDR1 and CDR2 are MDHEN and SYDVKM. This CDR3 comprises 13 residues. The CDR3 loop reads CASTSHDRETQYF. CDR3 DNA: TGTGCCAGCACCTCCCACGACAGGGAGACCCAGTACTTC.

J is TRBJ1-2 and V is TRBV12-3 or TRBV12-4; no firm D call. V gave up 6 bases and J gave up 7 bases, with 18 bases separating them. The CDR3 has 14 residues. CDR3 loop: CASSRTAQYAGYTF. The CDR3 DNA reads TGTGCCAGCAGCCGGACCGCTCAATACGCTGGCTACACCTTC.

This clonotype was picked up many times. This chain links TRBV7-6 with TRBJ1-2; TRBD1 might be the D (5 bases). CDR1 and CDR2 (germline): SGHVS, FNYEAQ. This CDR3 has 14 amino acids. Between the trimmed V and J ends, which lost 6 bases and 4 bases, there was a span of 15 bases. Written as DNA, the CDR3 is TGTGCCAGCAGTCAAAGGGACCCTATCTATGGCTACACCTTC. Translated: CASSQRDPIYGYTF.

This clonotype was detected many times. The chain recombines TRBV6-1 with TRBJ1-3, with no clear D. CDR1 is MNHNS, CDR2 SASEGT, per germline. CDR3 length: 15 amino acids. V was cut by 2 bases and J by 0 bases, with 8 bases left in between. CDR3 residues: CASSEFPSSGNTIYF. The CDR3 region has the DNA TGTGCCAGCAGTGAATTTCCCAGCTCTGGAAACACCATATATTTT.

This clonotype has a count of ten or more. The rearrangement joins TRBV12-3 or TRBV12-4 to TRBJ1-2, with D perhaps matching TRBD1 (6 bases). V lost 7 bases and J lost 0, with 18 bases in between. The CDR3 length is 16 residues. CDR3 DNA: TGTGCCAGCACCTCGACCTCGACAGGCGCTAACTATGGCTACACCTTC. Translation: CASTSTSTGANYGYTF.

Many counts were recorded for this clonotype. This chain uses TRBV15 with TRBJ2-5, with D possibly matching TRBD1 (6 bases). There are 13 residues in the CDR3. Trimming removed 2 bases at V and 7 bases at J, with 11 bases between. Looked up from germline, CDR1 is LNHNV and CDR2 is YYDKDF (reference sequence). The CDR3 loop reads CATSRSGVGTQYF. Here the CDR3 DNA reads TGTGCCACCAGCAGATCAGGGGTCGGGACCCAGTACTTC.

The chain joins TRBV18 to TRBJ2-7, with D possibly matching TRBD1 (6 bases). The CDR3 runs to 14 residues. The ends were cut back, 3 bases at V and 3 bases at J, with 12 bases in the middle. Per germline, CDR1 KGHSH and CDR2 LQKENI. DNA of the CDR3: TGTGCCAGCTCACCTTCGTCCAGGGGCTACGAGCAGTACTTC. It is translated as CASSPSSRGYEQYF.

The CDR3 is CASSLRGMGPEAFF. The CDR3 nucleotides read TGTGCCAGCAGTTTAAGGGGAATGGGGCCTGAAGCTTTCTTT. V is TRBV12-3 or TRBV12-4 and J is TRBJ1-1; the D gene is possibly TRBD1 (5 bases). V was cut by 2 bases and J by 6 bases, with 13 bases left in between. CDR3 size: 14 residues.

This clonotype was counted many times. This chain connects TRBV4-2 to TRBJ2-7; TRBD2 agrees at 7 bases. CDR1 LGHNA and CDR2 YNFKEQ come from the germline V gene. J lost 2 bases, V lost 3 bases, and 1 base had no gene match. The CDR3 sequence is 13 residues long. CDR3 sequence: CASSQGLPYEQYF. CDR3 coding DNA: TGTGCCAGCAGCCAGGGACTACCCTACGAGCAGTACTTC.

Many counts were recorded for this clonotype. V is TRBV7-3 and J is TRBJ1-6, with no clear D. Trimming took 5 bases from V and 4 from J, leaving 9 bases between them. This CDR3 comprises 14 residues. Germline V gives CDR1 SGHTA, CDR2 FQGTGA. The CDR3 protein is CASSADGYNSPLHF. DNA of the CDR3: TGTGCCAGCAGCGCAGACGGTTATAATTCACCCCTCCACTTT. The full variable domain, completed using reference TRBV7-3 and TRBJ1-6, is GAGVSQTPSNKVTEKGKYVELRCDPISGHTALYWYRQSLGQGPEFLIYFQGTGAADDSGLPNDRFFAVRPEGSVSTLKIQRTERGDSAVYLCASSADGYNSPLHFGNGTRLTVT.

There are many counts of this clonotype. The chain links TRBV12-3 or TRBV12-4 to TRBJ1-1; no definite D call. The V and J ends lost 3 bases and 1 base respectively, with 6 bases between them. The CDR3 runs 13 residues. As DNA, the CDR3 is TGTGCCAGCAGTTTTGGTACGAACACTGAAGCTTTCTTT. Protein sequence: CASSFGTNTEAFF.

V gene TRBV27 combines with J gene TRBJ2-7; possible D gene TRBD2, 6 bases. V lost 10 bases to trimming and J lost 1 base, with 20 bases between them. Germline CDR1 reads MNHEY; CDR2 reads SMNVEV (reference sequence). The CDR3 length is 15 residues. The CDR3 DNA follows: TGTGCCACCCAGGGACCGTCCGGGAGTTCCTACGAGCAGTACTTC. Protein sequence: CATQGPSGSSYEQYF.

Many counts were recorded for this clonotype. The chain employs TRBV7-9 and TRBJ1-1; D gene uncertain. This CDR3 has 13 amino acids. The germline gives CDR1 SEHNR, CDR2 FQNEAQ (reference sequence). The ends were cut back, 6 bases at V and 3 bases at J, with 11 bases in the middle. The CDR3 region is CASSFGEYTEAFF. The CDR3 DNA reads as TGTGCCAGCAGTTTCGGGGAATACACTGAAGCTTTCTTT. Full variable domain (outside the CDR3, taken from reference TRBV7-9 and TRBJ1-1): DTGVSQNPRHKITKRGQNVTFRCDPISEHNRLYWYRQTLGQGPEFLTYFQNEAQLEKSRLLSDRFSAERPKGSFSTLEIQRTEQGDSAMYLCASSFGEYTEAFFGQGTRLTVV.

Many counts were recorded for this clonotype. The chain has TRBV7-2 and TRBJ1-1, with D unresolved. The CDR3 is 15 amino acids. Germline lookup yields CDR1 SGHTA and CDR2 FQGNSA. Deletions cut 5 bases from V and 4 bases from J, with 17 bases between. CDR3 DNA: TGTGCCAGCAGCCCAGAGTCGGTTGGGAGCACTGAAGCTTTCTTT. Translation gives CASSPESVGSTEAFF.

In its sample, this clonotype was seen many times. The chain joins TRBV12-3 or TRBV12-4 to TRBJ1-2, with D perhaps matching TRBD1 (5 bases). V lost 8 bases, J lost 7 bases, and 14 bases lay in between. There are 12 residues in the CDR3. CDR3 in amino acids: CASGDSGGGYTF. Written as DNA, the CDR3 is TGTGCCAGCGGTGACAGTGGCGGTGGCTACACCTTC.

The chain carries TRBV20-1 and TRBJ1-5; maybe TRBD1 (6 bases). This CDR3 contains 16 residues. Germline V CDR1 and CDR2: DFQATT, SNEGSKA (reference sequence). Trimming took off 4 bases at V and 3 bases at J, with 19 bases between the two ends. The CDR3 region is CSATSPWTADNQPQHF. The CDR3 nucleotides read TGCAGTGCTACAAGTCCTTGGACAGCGGACAATCAGCCCCAGCATTTT.

The J gene is TRBJ1-2, the V gene TRBV4-1; tentative D call: TRBD1 (5 bases). Trimming took off 1 base at V and 0 bases at J, with 6 bases between the two ends. Germline V gene sequence: CDR1 MGHRA, CDR2 YSYEKL. This CDR3 comprises 14 residues. CDR3 DNA: TGCGCCAGCAGCCAAGGACAGTCTAACTATGGCTACACCTTC. This encodes CASSQGQSNYGYTF.

This rearrangement joins TRBV28 to TRBJ2-7; no clear D. Germline V gene lookup returns CDR1 MDHEN and CDR2 SYDVKM. With 2 bases removed from V and 3 bases from J, the gap between germline ends came to 14 bases. The CDR3 loop spans 15 amino acids. For the CDR3, the DNA is TGTGCCAGCAGTTTAGTGTCGGGCTACGGCTACGAGCAGTACTTC. Amino acids: CASSLVSGYGYEQYF.